These 13 T cell receptor beta chains were all obtained from the same sample, sequenced in a study of radiotherapy plus CTLA-4 blockade in lung cancer. Measured with immunoSEQ multiplex PCR; TCRdb has only the in-frame clones, and not every one. This table has about 53,000 clones, around four fifths appearing once. This material consisted of peripheral blood, taken from a patient treated with radiotherapy plus ipilimumab. These receptors came from a human donor with non-small cell lung cancer whose response to radiotherapy plus ipilimumab could not be evaluated.

The V gene is TRBV2, the J gene TRBJ1-2; 10 bases map to TRBD1. The CDR3 contains 12 residues. In germline, CDR1 is SNHLY, CDR2 FYNNEI. Germline trimming cut 8 bases from V and 5 bases from J; bases unmatched to any gene: 2. The CDR3 sequence: CASLGQGYGYTF. The DNA for the CDR3 is TGTGCCAGCCTGGGACAGGGGTATGGCTACACCTTC.

V and J are TRBV28 and TRBJ1-4; maybe TRBD1 (5 bases). V was pared by 7 bases and J by 0 bases, with 12 bases between. Germline V gives CDR1 MDHEN, CDR2 SYDVKM. The CDR3 sequence is 15 residues long. The CDR3 reads CASTHRSATNEKLFF. The CDR3 region has the DNA TGTGCCAGCACCCACAGGAGCGCAACTAATGAAAAACTGTTTTTT.

The chain recombines TRBV28 with TRBJ2-7, with TRBD2 matching 9 bases. V dropped 8 bases and J dropped 2; count of bases not matched to a gene: 4. The CDR3 runs to 13 residues. The germline CDR1 and CDR2 sequences are MDHEN and SYDVKM. This CDR3 is CASGIAGAYEQYF. The DNA for the CDR3 is TGTGCCAGCGGAATAGCGGGGGCCTACGAGCAGTACTTC.

CDR3: CATHRGYEQYF. The CDR3 coding sequence is TGTGCCACCCACAGGGGCTACGAGCAGTACTTC. The chain links TRBV5-4 to TRBJ2-7, with TRBD1 matching over 7 bases. Per the germline V gene, CDR1 is SGHNT and CDR2 is YYREEE (reference sequence). The CDR3 loop spans 11 amino acids. Trimming took 9 bases from V and 3 from J; bases not matched to a gene: 3.

The chain recombines TRBV7-6 with TRBJ2-2; D uncertain. This CDR3 contains 14 residues. Per germline, CDR1 SGHVS and CDR2 FNYEAQ. V gave up 4 bases and J gave up 2 bases, with 8 bases separating them. The CDR3 DNA is TGTGCCAGCAGCTCGACAATCAACACCGGGGAGCTGTTTTTT. It yields the protein CASSSTINTGELFF.

The chain has TRBV5-1 and TRBJ2-2, with 10 bases that match TRBD1. Trimming took 6 bases from V and 3 from J; bases not matched to a gene: 8. CDR1 is SGHRS and CDR2 is YFSETQ in the germline V gene. The CDR3 has 16 amino acids. This CDR3 reads CASTTGGAKDTGELFF. The DNA of the CDR3 is TGCGCCAGCACGACAGGGGGCGCAAAGGACACCGGGGAGCTGTTTTTT. The complete variable domain, with remaining parts taken from reference TRBV5-1 and TRBJ2-2, reads KAGVTQTPRYLIKTRGQQVTLSCSPISGHRSVSWYQQTPGQGLQFLFEYFSETQRNKGNFPGRFSGRQFSNSRSEMNVSTLELGDSALYLCASTTGGAKDTGELFFGEGSRLTVL.

The V call is TRBV29-1, the J call TRBJ1-1; TRBD1 might be the D (5 bases). Trimming left V 2 bases short and J 0 bases short, with 10 bases between. The CDR3 totals 14 residues. The germline gives CDR1 SQVTM, CDR2 ANQGSEA. This CDR3 is CSVENQGMNTEAFF. The CDR3 region has the DNA TGCAGCGTTGAAAACCAGGGTATGAACACTGAAGCTTTCTTT.

The chain employs TRBV4-1 and TRBJ2-1, with 8 bases lining up with TRBD2. V was pared by 1 base and J by 1 base, with 6 bases of the junction left unmatched. The CDR3 is made up of 17 amino acids. Germline V gives CDR1 MGHRA, CDR2 YSYEKL. CDR3 nucleotides: TGCGCCAGCAGCCAAGGCGCAGCGGGAGATTCCTACAATGAGCAGTTCTTC. This gives the protein CASSQGAAGDSYNEQFF.

The chain uses TRBV18 and TRBJ2-7, with 10 nucleotides matching TRBD1. J lost 3 bases, V lost 3 bases, and 5 bases had no gene match. CDR3 length equals 15 residues. Germline CDR1 and CDR2: KGHSH and LQKENI. CDR3 in amino acids: CASSPGQGDIYEQYF. In DNA form, the CDR3 reads TGTGCCAGCTCACCCGGACAGGGGGACATCTACGAGCAGTACTTC.

The chain employs TRBV28 and TRBJ2-1; 8 bases agree with TRBD2. This CDR3 region has 15 residues. With 6 bases clipped from V and 6 bases from J, the junction kept 10 bases outside the gene matches. Germline CDR1 is MDHEN and CDR2 is SYDVKM. The CDR3 region is CASSRSGSWGNEQFF. The CDR3 bases are TGTGCCAGCAGCCGCAGCGGGAGTTGGGGCAATGAGCAGTTCTTC.

The rearrangement links TRBV6-6 to TRBJ2-2; 7 nucleotides line up with TRBD2. This CDR3 has 13 residues. In germline, CDR1 is MNHNY, CDR2 SVGAGI (reference sequence). The junction had 3 bases not matched to a gene; V was cut back by 5 bases and J by 6 bases. CDR3: CASSRGVAGELFF. The CDR3 bases are TGTGCCAGCAGTCGGGGGGTCGCCGGGGAGCTGTTTTTT.

V gene TRBV13 combines with J gene TRBJ2-7; D is unresolved. Looked up from germline, CDR1 is PRHDT and CDR2 is FYEKMQ (reference sequence). There are 11 residues in the CDR3. Trimming took 0 bases from V and 5 from J, leaving 2 bases between them. The CDR3 here is CASSLGDEQYF. CDR3 sequence (DNA): TGTGCCAGCAGCTTAGGCGACGAGCAGTACTTC.

The chain carries TRBV21-1 and TRBJ2-7; the DNA was not used to check the table's D call, TRBD1. TRBV21-1 is flagged as a pseudogene. CDR3 length equals 15 residues. This CDR3 reads CASSKGTGVPYEQYF. CDR3 bases: TGTGCCAGCAGCAAAGGAACAGGGGTGCCCTACGAGCAGTACTTC.